This T cell receptor delta chain stems from a study of γδ T cells in repeated Plasmodium falciparum infection. Study results and limitations: Malian donors came from one small rural village, predominantly one ethnic group. Compared with Australian children, Malian Vdelta2-negative repertoires seemed more clonal, less diverse, less shared.

Vgamma9/Vdelta2+ and Vdelta2-negative gammadelta T cells were flow-sorted from PBMC for bulk sequencing. This clone was counted a few times. Its antigen is undetermined. A read error likely explains why the TCRdb protein, taken from a much larger clone, differs from this DNA's translation at residue 15; the protein shown is translated from the DNA. TCRdb re-processed the multiplex PCR reads using CATT. The sample includes more than 70,000 delta-chain clones, roughly 0.9% of them seen just once. This CDR3 region has 18 residues. Germline loops: CDR1 GEAIGNYY, CDR2 EKD. This chain connects TRDV2 to TRDJ1; D not certain. TCRdb offers no J gene call, so here the DNA was matched to germline to obtain one. This sequence was found in a pool of human donors (malaria-infected and uninfected, not separated). Source material: gamma-delta T cells from blood. The CDR3 is CACVQFSRYHPYTDRLIF. The CDR3 DNA reads TGTGCCTGTGTCCAATTCTCGAGGTATCACCCTTACACCGATAGACTCATCTTT.